This TCR beta chain derives from a study of cytomegalovirus exposure and HLA in healthy donors. About this clone: What it binds is unknown.

CDR1 is MNHNS, CDR2 SASEGT, per germline. CDR3 size: 18 residues. V was pared by 0 bases and J by 2 bases, with 17 bases between. 13 Jbeta primers and 60 Vbeta primers were used for the PCR. Sequencing was performed with immunoSEQ multiplex PCR; in TCRdb, only in-frame clones are kept and a portion is missing. The data show about 200,000 clones, 81% seen once. Study observations and caveats: An assumption of roughly uniform sequencing depth across donors underlay the presence/absence analyses. Later, TCR association rates were found to vary by HLA locus, highest for DRB1 and lowest for HLA-C.

Material: PBMCs. The V gene is TRBV6-1, the J gene TRBJ1-5; possible D gene TRBD1, 5 bases. This sequence was found in a middle-aged man in good health and CMV-seropositive. The CDR3 sequence is CASSEAGGGRARNQPQHF. The DNA of the CDR3 is TGTGCCAGCAGTGAAGCGGGGGGGGGAAGAGCACGCAATCAGCCCCAGCATTTT.